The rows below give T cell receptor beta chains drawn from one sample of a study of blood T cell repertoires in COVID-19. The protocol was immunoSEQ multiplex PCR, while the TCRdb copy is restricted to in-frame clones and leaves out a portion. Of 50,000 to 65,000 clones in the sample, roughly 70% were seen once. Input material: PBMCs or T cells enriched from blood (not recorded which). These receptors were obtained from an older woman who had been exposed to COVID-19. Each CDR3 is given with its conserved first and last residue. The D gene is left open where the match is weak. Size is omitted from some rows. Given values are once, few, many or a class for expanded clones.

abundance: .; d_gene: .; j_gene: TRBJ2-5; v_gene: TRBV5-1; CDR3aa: CASSLSSQETQYF; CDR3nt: TGCGCCAGCAGCTTGTCCAGCCAAGAGACCCAGTACTTC
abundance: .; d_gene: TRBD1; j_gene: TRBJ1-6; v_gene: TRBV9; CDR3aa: CASSVDWTGDSPLHF; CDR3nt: TGTGCCAGCAGCGTGGATTGGACAGGGGATTCACCCCTCCACTTT
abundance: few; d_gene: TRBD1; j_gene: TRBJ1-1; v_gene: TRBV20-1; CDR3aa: CSAIDRDTEAFF; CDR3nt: TGCAGTGCTATTGACAGGGACACTGAAGCTTTCTTT
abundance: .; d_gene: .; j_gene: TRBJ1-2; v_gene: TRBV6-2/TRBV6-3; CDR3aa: CASSPIRGKGYTF; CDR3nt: TGTGCCAGCAGTCCCATACGGGGAAAAGGCTACACCTTC
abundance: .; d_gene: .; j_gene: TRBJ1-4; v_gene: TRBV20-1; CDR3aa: CSASRGEKLFF; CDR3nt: TGCAGTGCGAGCAGGGGCGAAAAACTGTTTTTT
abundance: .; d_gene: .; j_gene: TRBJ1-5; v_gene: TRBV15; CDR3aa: CATSPAGGDQPQHF; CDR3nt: TGTGCCACCAGTCCGGCAGGAGGGGATCAGCCCCAGCATTTT
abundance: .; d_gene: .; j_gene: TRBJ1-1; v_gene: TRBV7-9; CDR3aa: CASSFRQPREAFF; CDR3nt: TGTGCCAGCAGCTTTCGACAGCCGAGAGAAGCTTTCTTT
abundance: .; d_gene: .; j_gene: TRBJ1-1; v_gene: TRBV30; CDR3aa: CAWSVDSQSLGAFF; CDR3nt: TGTGCCTGGAGTGTAGACAGCCAGTCCTTAGGAGCTTTCTTT
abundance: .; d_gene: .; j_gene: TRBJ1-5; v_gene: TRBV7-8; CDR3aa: CASSLSVGAPVAQHF; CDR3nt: TGTGCCAGCAGCTTGTCGGTGGGGGCTCCGGTGGCCCAGCATTTT
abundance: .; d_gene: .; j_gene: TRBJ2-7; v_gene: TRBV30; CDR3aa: CAAKQGYEQYF; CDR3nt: TGTGCCGCCAAACAGGGATACGAGCAGTACTTC
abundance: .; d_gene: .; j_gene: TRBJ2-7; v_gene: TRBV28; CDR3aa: CASSRQLVSYEQYF; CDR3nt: TGTGCCAGCAGTAGACAGCTCGTAAGCTACGAGCAGTACTTC
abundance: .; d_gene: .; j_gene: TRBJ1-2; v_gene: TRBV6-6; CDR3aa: CASSSTGNGGYTF; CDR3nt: TGTGCCAGCAGTTCCACAGGGAATGGTGGCTACACCTTC
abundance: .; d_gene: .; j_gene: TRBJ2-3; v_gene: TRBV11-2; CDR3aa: CASSFIEGDTQYF; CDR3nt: TGTGCCAGCAGCTTTATTGAGGGAGATACGCAGTATTTT
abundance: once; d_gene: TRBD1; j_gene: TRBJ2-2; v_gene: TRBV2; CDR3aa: CASSGTGGFGELFF; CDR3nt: TGTGCCAGTTCCGGTACAGGGGGCTTCGGGGAGCTGTTTTTT
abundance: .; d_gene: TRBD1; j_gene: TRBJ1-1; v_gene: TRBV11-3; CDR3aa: CASSLDGTGSEAFF; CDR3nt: TGTGCCAGCAGCTTAGACGGGACAGGTTCTGAAGCTTTCTTT
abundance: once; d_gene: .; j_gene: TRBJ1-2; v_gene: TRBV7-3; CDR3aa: CASSLDAGRNYGYTF; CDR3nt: TGTGCCAGCAGCTTAGATGCGGGGCGCAACTATGGCTACACCTTC
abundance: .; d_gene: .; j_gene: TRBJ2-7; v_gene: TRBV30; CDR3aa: CAWSPGLGGEQYF; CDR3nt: TGTGCCTGGAGCCCCGGGTTGGGGGGCGAGCAGTACTTC
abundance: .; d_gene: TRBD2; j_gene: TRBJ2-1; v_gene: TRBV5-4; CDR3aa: CASSSLTSGVNNEQFF; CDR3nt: TGTGCCAGCAGCTCCCTGACTAGCGGGGTAAACAATGAGCAGTTCTTC
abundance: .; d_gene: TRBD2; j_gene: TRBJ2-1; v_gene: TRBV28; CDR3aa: CASSPMTRAGNEQFF; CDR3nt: TGTGCCAGCAGTCCGATGACTAGAGCGGGGAATGAGCAGTTCTTC
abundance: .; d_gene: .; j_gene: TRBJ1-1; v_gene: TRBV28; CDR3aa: CASSLTGSRTEAFF; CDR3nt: TGTGCCAGCAGTTTAACAGGCAGTCGGACTGAAGCTTTCTTT
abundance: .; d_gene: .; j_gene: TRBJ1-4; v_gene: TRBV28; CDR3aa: CASSLRGRREKLFF; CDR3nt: TGTGCCAGCAGTTTGCGGGGAAGGAGGGAAAAACTGTTTTTT
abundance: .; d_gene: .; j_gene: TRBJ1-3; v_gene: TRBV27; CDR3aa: CASSLSPGNTIYF; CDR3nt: TGTGCCAGCAGTTTATCCCCGGGAAACACCATATATTTT
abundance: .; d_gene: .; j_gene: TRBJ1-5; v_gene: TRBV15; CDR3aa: CATSRGQGSQPQHF; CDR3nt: TGTGCCACCAGCAGAGGTCAGGGAAGTCAGCCCCAGCATTTT
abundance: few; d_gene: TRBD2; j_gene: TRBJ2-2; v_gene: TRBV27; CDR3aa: CASSRTSGNTGELFF; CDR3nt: TGTGCCAGCAGTAGGACTAGCGGGAACACCGGGGAGCTGTTTTTT
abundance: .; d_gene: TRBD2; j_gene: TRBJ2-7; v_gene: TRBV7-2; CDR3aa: CASSAKEGGHNEQYF; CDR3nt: TGTGCCAGCAGCGCTAAGGAGGGAGGGCACAACGAGCAGTACTTC
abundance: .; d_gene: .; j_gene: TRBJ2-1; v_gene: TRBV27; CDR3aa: CASPGTPMGNEQFF; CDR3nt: TGTGCCAGCCCCGGGACTCCCATGGGGAATGAGCAGTTCTTC
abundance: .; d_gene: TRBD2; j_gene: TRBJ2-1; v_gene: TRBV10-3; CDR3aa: CAISQGLAGASYNEQFF; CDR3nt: TGTGCCATCAGTCAGGGACTAGCGGGCGCTTCCTACAATGAGCAGTTCTTC
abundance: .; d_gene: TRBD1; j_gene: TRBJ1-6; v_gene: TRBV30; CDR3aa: CASPPYRGSNSPLHF; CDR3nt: TGTGCCTCACCCCCGTACAGGGGATCGAATTCACCCCTCCACTTT
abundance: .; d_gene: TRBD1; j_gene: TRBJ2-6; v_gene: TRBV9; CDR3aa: CASSVAGTGGAGANVLTF; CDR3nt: TGTGCCAGCAGCGTAGCCGGGACAGGGGGCGCTGGGGCCAACGTCCTGACTTTC
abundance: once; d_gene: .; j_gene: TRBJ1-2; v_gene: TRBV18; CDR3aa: CASSPRGDYGYTF; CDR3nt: TGTGCCAGCTCACCACGGGGGGACTATGGCTACACCTTC
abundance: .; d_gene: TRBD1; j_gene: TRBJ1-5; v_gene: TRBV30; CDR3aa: CAWRSGGSSQPQHF; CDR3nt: TGTGCCTGGAGGTCAGGGGGTTCTTCTCAGCCCCAGCATTTT
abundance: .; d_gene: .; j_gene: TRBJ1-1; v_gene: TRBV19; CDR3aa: CASSIGDFNTEAFF; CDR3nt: TGTGCCAGTAGTATCGGCGACTTTAACACTGAAGCTTTCTTT
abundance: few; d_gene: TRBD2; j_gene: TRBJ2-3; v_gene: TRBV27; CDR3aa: CASGAGGPDTQYF; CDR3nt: TGTGCCAGCGGAGCGGGGGGGCCGGATACGCAGTATTTT
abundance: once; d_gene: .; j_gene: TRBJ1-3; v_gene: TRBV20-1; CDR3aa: CSASGRSRGPGNTIYF; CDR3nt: TGCAGTGCTAGTGGTCGGAGCCGGGGTCCCGGAAACACCATATATTTT
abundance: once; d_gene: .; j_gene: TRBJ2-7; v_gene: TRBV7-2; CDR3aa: CASSHGTSYEQYF; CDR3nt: TGTGCCAGCAGCCATGGGACTTCCTACGAGCAGTACTTC
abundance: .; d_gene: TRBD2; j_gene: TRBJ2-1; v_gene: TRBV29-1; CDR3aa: CSAREGLSYNEQFF; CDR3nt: TGCTCGGCGCGGGAGGGCCTTTCCTACAATGAGCAGTTCTTC
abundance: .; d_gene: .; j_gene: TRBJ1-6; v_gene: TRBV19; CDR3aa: CASSGRGSPLHF; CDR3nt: TGTGCCAGCTCGGGTCGGGGATCACCCCTCCACTTT
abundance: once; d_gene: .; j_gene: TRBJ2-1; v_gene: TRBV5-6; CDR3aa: CASSLGGGDPYNEQFF; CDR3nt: TGTGCCAGCAGCTTGGGGGGCGGAGACCCCTACAATGAGCAGTTCTTC
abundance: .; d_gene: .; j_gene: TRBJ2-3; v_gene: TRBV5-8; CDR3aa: CASSLQGGTTDTQYF; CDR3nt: TGTGCCAGCAGCTTACAGGGTGGGACCACAGATACGCAGTATTTT
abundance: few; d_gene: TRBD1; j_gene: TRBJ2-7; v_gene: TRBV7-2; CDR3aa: CASSLGQDHYEQYF; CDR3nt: TGTGCCAGCAGCCTCGGACAGGACCACTACGAGCAGTACTTC
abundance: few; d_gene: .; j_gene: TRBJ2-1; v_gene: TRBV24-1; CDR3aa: CATSDPPGGLRNEQFF; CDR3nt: TGTGCCACCAGTGATCCCCCCGGGGGATTACGGAATGAGCAGTTCTTC